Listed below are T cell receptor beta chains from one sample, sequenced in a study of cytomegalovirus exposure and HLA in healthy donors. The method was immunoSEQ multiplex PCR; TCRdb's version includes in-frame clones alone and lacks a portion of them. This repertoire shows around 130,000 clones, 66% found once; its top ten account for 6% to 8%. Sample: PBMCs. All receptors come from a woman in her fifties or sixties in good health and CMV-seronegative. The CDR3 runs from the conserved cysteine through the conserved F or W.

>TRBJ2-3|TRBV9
CASRAGGAGDTQYF
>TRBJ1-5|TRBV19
CASSIARQPQHF
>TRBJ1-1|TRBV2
CASSTGGTEAFF
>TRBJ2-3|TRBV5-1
CASSSGLAGGQSTDTQYF
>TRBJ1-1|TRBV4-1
CASSQGAGGTEAFF
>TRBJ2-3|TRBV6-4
CASWGLAGRDTQYF
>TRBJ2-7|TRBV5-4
CASSLTGSSYEQYF
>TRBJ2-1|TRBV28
CASSFAGLAGEGFF
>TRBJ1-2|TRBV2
CASRDNRDTEPYGYTF
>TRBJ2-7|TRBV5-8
CASRRTGVGEQYF
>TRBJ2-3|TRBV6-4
CASRQTSSTDTQYF
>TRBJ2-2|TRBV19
CASSILAAGTGELFF